The 13 T cell receptor beta chains listed next were all sequenced from one sample in a study of regulatory and conventional T cells in RAG deficiency. Data came from immunoSEQ multiplex PCR; TCRdb stores just in-frame clones and leaves some out. The sample holds around 6,000 clones, roughly 92% seen once. The sample consisted of CD8+ T cells sorted from blood. The receptors were sampled from a human donor with RAG deficiency presenting as severe combined immunodeficiency.

The chain has TRBV5-4 and TRBJ2-7; D not certain. The CDR3 runs 13 residues. Trimming took off 1 base at V and 2 bases at J, with 7 bases between the two ends. Germline CDR1 reads SGHNT; CDR2 reads YYREEE (reference sequence). CDR3: CASSLWGTYEQYF. Here the CDR3 DNA reads TGTGCCAGCAGCTTGTGGGGAACCTACGAGCAGTACTTC.

This clone was seen a handful of times. The chain recombines TRBV11-1 with TRBJ2-7, with 8 bases that match TRBD1. Germline CDR1 and CDR2: SGHAT and FQDESV (reference sequence). This CDR3 spans 14 amino acids. V lost 3 bases to trimming and J lost 0 bases; unmatched junction nucleotides: 1. The CDR3 sequence: CASSFRGRSYEQYF. CDR3 nucleotides: TGTGCCAGCAGCTTCAGGGGGCGCTCCTACGAGCAGTACTTC.

The V gene is TRBV4-2, the J gene TRBJ2-5, with 12 nucleotides matching TRBD2. V was clipped by 4 bases and J by 1 base; unmatched bases: 1. The CDR3 totals 15 residues. Germline CDR1 reads LGHNA; CDR2 reads YNFKEQ. CDR3 amino acids: CASSPTSGSQETQYF. The CDR3 DNA is TGTGCCAGCAGCCCGACTAGCGGGAGCCAAGAGACCCAGTACTTC.

V usage is TRBV27 and J usage is TRBJ2-5, with 7 bases aligning to TRBD1. This CDR3 spans 13 amino acids. V lost 0 bases and J lost 5; bases outside the gene matches: 0. Germline V CDR1 and CDR2: MNHEY, SMNVEV (reference sequence). As DNA, the CDR3 is TGTGCCAGCAGTTTATCAGGGGGCGAGACCCAGTACTTC. Its protein is CASSLSGGETQYF.

This rearrangement joins TRBV19 to TRBJ2-3, with 9 bases fitting TRBD1. The CDR3 contains 14 residues. The germline CDR1 and CDR2 sequences are LNHDA and SQIVND (reference sequence). V lost 3 bases to trimming and J lost 4 bases; unmatched junction nucleotides: 2. For the CDR3, the DNA is TGTGCCAGTAGTATGGACAGGGGTGCAGATACGCAGTATTTT. This encodes CASSMDRGADTQYF.

In its sample, this clone was seen a few times. This chain links TRBV15 with TRBJ1-2; possibly TRBD1 for D (6 bases). This CDR3 is built from 16 residues. Trimming took 0 bases from V and 3 from J, leaving 14 bases between them. The germline V gene has CDR1 LNHNV and CDR2 YYDKDF (reference sequence). The CDR3 here is CATSRDYWGADYGYTF. The CDR3 DNA is TGTGCCACCAGCAGAGATTATTGGGGGGCAGACTATGGCTACACCTTC. The whole variable domain, filled in from reference TRBV15 and TRBJ1-2, reads DAMVIQNPRYQVTQFGKPVTLSCSQTLNHNVMYWYQQKSSQAPKLLFHYYDKDFNNEADTPDNFQSRRPNTSFCFLDIRSPGLGDTAMYLCATSRDYWGADYGYTFGSGTRLTVV.

The chain combines TRBV12-5 with TRBJ2-3; 9 bases are shared with TRBD1. Losses at the gene ends were 1 base for V and 1 base for J; bases not matched to a gene: 0. The CDR3 runs 15 residues. Germline V gene lookup returns CDR1 LGHNT and CDR2 FRNRAP. CDR3 sequence (DNA): TGTGCTAGTGGTTTGGGGACAGGGGGCACAGATACGCAGTATTTT. This gives the protein CASGLGTGGTDTQYF.

The chain couples TRBV5-1 to TRBJ1-1, with 10 nucleotides matching TRBD1. From germline, CDR1 is SGHRS and CDR2 YFSETQ. CDR3 length: 16 residues. The junction had 7 bases not matched to a gene; V was cut back by 5 bases and J by 0 bases. CDR3 nucleotides: TGCGCCAGCAGAGGGACAGGGGTGTTGATGAACACTGAAGCTTTCTTT. Its translation: CASRGTGVLMNTEAFF.

This clone was found once. CDR3 nucleotide sequence: TGTGCCAGCAGCTCCCGGGATACCCAGTACTTC. This translates into CASSSRDTQYF. The chain joins TRBV7-9 to TRBJ2-5; TRBD2 might be the D (5 bases). This CDR3 comprises 11 residues. V lost 4 bases, J lost 8 bases, and 8 bases lay in between. The germline CDR1 and CDR2 sequences are SEHNR and FQNEAQ (reference sequence).

The chain's CDR3 is CASSLVRGIRDRLYTGELFF. The CDR3 region has the DNA TGTGCCAGCAGCTTAGTGAGGGGAATCCGGGACAGACTTTACACCGGGGAGCTGTTTTTT. The chain recombines TRBV7-8 with TRBJ2-2; TRBD1 aligns across 7 bases. J gave up 3 bases and V 1 base, and 17 bases lay outside the gene matches. CDR1 is SGHVS and CDR2 is FQNEAQ in the germline V gene. The CDR3 has 20 amino acids. Looking up the rest from reference TRBV7-8 and TRBJ2-2 gives the full variable domain: GAGVSQSPRYKVAKRGQDVALRCDPISGHVSLFWYQQALGQGPEFLTYFQNEAQLDKSGLPSDRFFAERPEGSVSTLKIQRTQQEDSAVYLCASSLVRGIRDRLYTGELFFGEGSRLTVL.

This clone was seen only once. The V call is TRBV25-1, the J call TRBJ2-2; either TRBD1 or TRBD2 may fit D (5 bases each). This CDR3 is built from 13 residues. V shed 5 bases and J shed 2 bases, with 6 bases lying between them. CDR1 is MGHDK and CDR2 is SYGVNS in the germline V gene. CDR3 in DNA: TGTGCCAGCAGTCGGGACAACACCGGGGAGCTGTTTTTT. Residues: CASSRDNTGELFF. Full variable domain (rest looked up from reference TRBV25-1 and TRBJ2-2): EADIYQTPRYLVIGTGKKITLECSQTMGHDKMYWYQQDPGMELHLIHYSYGVNSTEKGDLSSESTVSRIRTEHFPLTLESARPSHTSQYLCASSRDNTGELFFGEGSRLTVL.

The chain is built from TRBV11-1 and TRBJ2-7; 9 nucleotides line up with TRBD1. V was clipped by 2 bases and J by 0 bases; unmatched bases: 5. Germline CDR1 and CDR2: SGHAT and FQDESV (reference sequence). CDR3 size: 16 residues. CDR3 in amino acids: CASSLPRDRASYEQYF. CDR3 nucleotide sequence: TGTGCCAGCAGCTTACCCCGGGACAGGGCCTCCTACGAGCAGTACTTC.

The chain recombines TRBV6-5 with TRBJ2-6, with D possibly TRBD2 on 5 matching bases. This CDR3 is 16 amino acids long. Germline CDR1 is MNHEY and CDR2 is SVGAGI. The V end was cut by 4 bases, the J end by 2 bases, with 12 bases between. CDR3 sequence reads: CASSFAFGAGANVLTF. The CDR3 nucleotides are TGTGCCAGCAGTTTCGCTTTCGGGGCTGGGGCCAACGTCCTGACTTTC.